Following are 5 T cell receptor beta chains from one sample sequenced in a study of blood T cell repertoires in COVID-19. Method: immunoSEQ multiplex PCR; TCRdb's copy keeps in-frame clones and lacks some. In the table there are 280,000 or so clones, about 88% of which are singletons. What was sequenced was peripheral blood. These receptors originate from a woman aged 55-69 years with acute or convalescent COVID-19.

V usage is TRBV6-5 and J usage is TRBJ2-7; 11 bases fit TRBD2. The V gene's germline CDR1 is MNHEY and CDR2 SVGAGI. The CDR3 is made up of 15 amino acids. Unmatched junction bases numbered 4, after V lost 4 bases and J lost 2 bases. CDR3 in DNA: TGTGCCAGCAGTTCCTTAGCGGGGGGGCCCTACGAGCAGTACTTC. Its translation is CASSSLAGGPYEQYF.

This chain joins TRBV6-5 and TRBJ2-3; D gene unclear. The CDR3 has 13 residues. With 4 bases removed from V and 7 bases from J, the gap between germline ends came to 12 bases. In germline, CDR1 is MNHEY, CDR2 SVGAGI. CDR3 in amino acids: CASSSPPSNTQYF. The CDR3 bases are TGTGCCAGCAGTTCCCCCCCGAGCAATACGCAGTATTTT.

This sequence joins TRBV7-2 and TRBJ2-4; a weak D match, TRBD1 (6 bases). V shed 1 base and J shed 6 bases, with 10 bases lying between them. Germline assignment: CDR1 SGHTA and CDR2 FQGNSA. The CDR3 covers 14 residues. The CDR3 is CASSLGGQGNIQYF. The CDR3 coding sequence is TGTGCCAGCAGCTTAGGGGGACAAGGAAACATTCAGTACTTC.

The V gene is TRBV10-3, the J gene TRBJ1-1; TRBD1 agrees at 7 bases. This CDR3 has 15 amino acids. J was trimmed by 1 base and V by 3 bases; bases with no gene match: 5. Germline-derived CDR1 and CDR2 are ENHRY and SYGVKD. CDR3 amino acids: CAISELTGANTEAFF. The CDR3 region has the DNA TGTGCCATCAGTGAACTTACAGGGGCGAACACTGAAGCTTTCTTT.

This chain uses TRBV20-1 with TRBJ2-1; TRBD1 agrees at 7 bases. After removal of 3 bases from V and 3 bases from J, the junction contained 2 bases not matched to a gene. The CDR3 is 13 amino acids. Germline V CDR1 and CDR2: DFQATT, SNEGSKA (reference sequence). The CDR3 loop reads CSASGDSYNEQFF. The CDR3 bases are TGCAGTGCTAGTGGGGACAGCTACAATGAGCAGTTCTTC.